This T cell receptor (beta chain) was captured in a study of cytomegalovirus exposure and HLA in healthy donors (dated by TCRdb to 2015 to 2018). General notes on the study: According to an earlier analysis of around 600 of the donors, some 170 million T cells yielded 90 million to 130 million unique TCR beta sequences and approximately 280 Gb of sequence data. An early release that covered fewer than 750 HLA-typed donors contained about 290 gigabases of sequencing data and approximately 85 million unique TCR sequences. Of the roughly 400 genotyped donors, more than 75% were placed in the genetic ancestry cluster associated with self-reported Caucasian donors. The study aimed to test whether signatures of past pathogen exposure could be identified by cataloging public T cell receptors. The study profiled the T cell repertoires of about 640 subjects by immunosequencing and related them to cytomegalovirus serostatus. A separate validation cohort of over 95 different subjects was used in addition to the roughly 700-subject first cohort. To predict cytomegalovirus infection status, the study combined high-throughput TCR immunosequencing, statistical association of individual TCRs with disease status, and machine learning. A later analysis re-analyzed previously published TCR beta repertoires from 666 donors and added high-resolution HLA genotyping to study TCR occurrence patterns. In the later analysis, no new phenotypic data were used to find candidate immune exposures; instead, reliance was placed on TCR beta sequences and their occurrence across donors. An earlier analysis of fewer than 700 of the donors applied high-throughput TCR beta sequencing to assess whether each TCR beta V gene segment acted as functional or pseudogenic. Donor age, sex, ethnicity and CMV serostatus were compiled together with the repertoire data. In a later genetic analysis, genome-wide SNP genotypes for about three fifths of the 666 donors were used, and that subset was treated as a discovery cohort. Every discovery cohort repertoire had been produced on one sequencing platform. HLA typing covered class I and class II loci at four-digit resolution. The number of donors typed differed by locus, with roughly 620-640 for A, B, C, DRB1 and DQB1, more than 500 for DQA1, 600 to 610 for DPA1, and 472 for DPB1. Because of strong linkage in the cohort, roughly 5 DR-DQ haplotypes were treated as single units for association and clustering. Across under 500 genotyped donors of the cohort, an average of roughly 250,000 unique TCR beta nucleotide sequences per donor were sequenced, and approximately 17% of those sequences were non-productive. What the authors observed across the whole study: Cytomegalovirus status was reported to be diagnosed by the classifier with high specificity and sensitivity in both the original and validation cohorts. A further reported finding was that TCR beta sequences accurately predicted the HLA-A and HLA-B alleles for most subjects in the first cohort. In this cohort, only TCR beta chains were sequenced, and detectable features were limited by the absence of alpha or paired-chain data. A few of the identified cytomegalovirus-associated TCR beta chains were confirmed in vitro to be specific for cytomegalovirus antigens. When HLA alleles, especially DR and DQ, strongly co-occurred, attributing TCR associations to individual alleles was difficult. Most TCR sequences were seen in very few donors, while some public TCRs were found in many individuals. Several of the top co-occurrence clusters appeared to be linked to parvovirus B19, influenza, CMV and Epstein-Barr virus, according to a later analysis. In a later analysis, HLA-associated TCR beta chains were found to be more clonally expanded and to have lower generation probabilities than equally common non-associated chains. Compared with the roughly 600-donor mean, donors in an Asian-associated ancestry cluster had fewer N-insertions in productive TCRs, according to a later genetic analysis. Because counts were too low, about 18 rarely observed V segments, including chromosome 9 orphons, were excluded from the earlier analysis of 587 of the donors. A group of highly shared sequence variants was considered likely to be a technical artifact of the sequencing pipeline. The authors suggested that the approach could potentially be extended to other disease states and immunological phenotypes. Broadly in line with IMGT annotations, most TCR beta V segments showed up in productive rearrangements about 87% or about 30% of the time in an earlier analysis of roughly 590 of the donors. HLA typing was unavailable for some donors at each locus, so association tests used only the typed subset. Some IMGT-functional V segments, including TRBV6-2 and TRBV6-3, could not be distinguished by the 87-base-pair reads and were therefore excluded. Roughly uniform sequencing depth across donors was assumed in presence/absence analyses, although this assumption may not hold. Correlated functional status among segregating V segments might reflect linkage disequilibrium, but an unknown experimental factor could not be ruled out. An association between a missense DCLRE1C variant and V-gene and J-gene trimming of TCR beta chains was found in a later genetic analysis and replicated in an independent cohort. The only immune exposure information available for the cohort was CMV serostatus. A total of 150 to 200 TCR beta chains were listed by the study as associated with cytomegalovirus. A later analysis found that TCR association rates varied across HLA loci, with DRB1 alleles showing the most associated TCRs and HLA-C alleles the fewest. In a later analysis, 15,000 to 20,000 TCR beta sequences were associated with specific HLA alleles at a false discovery rate of 0.05. Most CMV-associated TCR beta chains appeared to be HLA-restricted in a later analysis, and the HLA associations seemed to be driven largely by CMV exposure.

The CDR3 contains 12 residues, cysteine and phenylalanine counted. Just CDR3 DNA is preserved here, 36 bases in frame from base 1. At the junction V is shortened by 5 bases and J by 7 bases; bases outside the gene matches: 2. Sequences KGHSH (CDR1) and LQKENI (CDR2) are obtained from the germline V gene. The library relied on the immunoSEQ multiplex PCR assay. For the multiplex PCR, a mixture combining 60 forward primers for TCR Vbeta segments and 13 reverse primers for TCR Jbeta segments was used. The CDR3 region of rearranged TCR beta genes was amplified from genomic DNA by a multiplex PCR assay. On the Illumina HiSeq System, the amplified TCR beta libraries were sequenced as 87-base-pair reads. The source study handled its data this way. Across the roughly 670 repertoires, a later analysis counted about 81 million unique TCR beta chains, around 11 million of which were shared by at least two donors. Raw reads were error-corrected and collapsed into unique sequences with a nearest-neighbor algorithm that merged closely related sequences to remove PCR and sequencing errors. To assign V, D and J gene segments, CDR3 sequences were aligned to IMGT reference sequences. For a sequence to be retained, a match of at least six nucleotides to both a V gene segment and a J gene segment was required. Rearrangements were called productive when the CDR3 lacked stop codons and stayed in frame with V and J; all others were non-productive. CDR3 was defined according to IMGT convention as the region running from the second conserved V-encoded cysteine to the conserved J-encoded phenylalanine. The earlier analysis of about 570 of the donors excluded any sequence lacking an unambiguous match to a single V gene segment. An earlier analysis of fewer than 750 of the donors classified V segments as functional when productive rearrangements were above 56.7% and as segregating when the standard deviation between donors was above 5%. To diagnose cytomegalovirus status from the catalog of TCR beta chain sequences, a statistical classification framework was built. A later analysis assigned V and J genes by comparing TCR nucleotide sequences with IMGT/GENE-DB human TR gene sequences. In a later analysis, CDR3 sequences and most-parsimonious VDJ recombination scenarios were assigned using the TCRdist pipeline. In a later analysis, each TCR beta chain was defined by its CDR3 amino acid sequence together with its V-gene family, and reads lacking a unique V-gene family were excluded. A later analysis removed 592 highly shared, low-generation-probability nucleotide sequences to deal with suspected cross-contamination and a sequencing artifact. A later analysis calculated a clonal expansion index for each public chain from normalized within-repertoire ranks of inferred template counts. Generation probabilities in a later analysis came from a VDJ recombination model fitted to out-of-frame rearrangements, and those results were checked against IGoR. A later analysis scored TCR-TCR, TCR-HLA and TCR-CMV co-occurrence with hypergeometric tests, applying a repertoire-size bias correction to TCR pairs. False discovery rates were estimated in a later analysis by permuting HLA or CMV assignments 20 times. In a later analysis, co-occurring TCRs were grouped using DBSCAN, and TCRdist sequence similarity was added for clustering within HLA-allele-positive subsets. Repertoires with fewer than 30,000 or more than 120,000 public chains, plus five repertoires with anomalous nucleotide sharing, were excluded from co-occurrence clustering. The clones in this table, taken by TCRdb from immuneACCESS, are in-frame only. Not every clone is retained; where verified, under half of the shortfall comes from an unresolved V gene, and the cause of the rest is unknown. That table furnishes V, J and clone size, whereas the DNA furnished D and trimming. Here the sample has over 150,000 clones; about 85% occur a single time. The ten largest clones add up to 1% of the sample.

In total, more than 500 healthy bone marrow donors made up the cohort. All cohort members were sampled while nominally healthy, although unrecorded immune exposures were likely present. The donor tested CMV seronegative and was one of the 352 seronegative cohort members. Each donor provided a peripheral blood sample, and peripheral blood mononuclear cells were used for TCR beta sequencing. Genomic DNA extraction from the blood cell samples was performed with the Qiagen DNeasy Blood Extraction Kit. On this clone itself: This receptor's antigen is unknown. Per-nucleotide qualities are absent, and no much larger clonotype sits a single base away.

The source material was PBMCs. The sequence came from a boy aged 2-9 years in good health and CMV-seronegative. In this chain, TRBV18 is recombined with TRBJ2-1; 7 middle bases align to TRBD1. This receptor has the CDR3 CASSTQGNEQFF. The DNA reads TGTGCCAGCTCAACACAGGGGAATGAGCAGTTCTTC.